The TCR beta chain described here comes from a study of response to subunit inactivated influenza vaccine (dated by TCRdb to between 2017 and 2018). Background for the entire study: Deep quantitative T cell receptor repertoire profiling was used in the study to track responses to a trivalent subunit inactivated influenza vaccine.

To prepare the library, RT-PCR was applied. Instrument used: Illumina HiSeq 2500. Using fastp at Q25 and MiXCR, TCRdb reprocessed the public reads and kept productive beta chains. Identical CDR3 proteins give one entry, which carries the most common genes and DNA. This sample is represented by under 200,000 distinct CDR3 sequences; around 10% of them were singletons. The ten largest make up around 35% of the sample. In its sample, this clonotype was seen many times. Which antigen it targets is not known. Per-nucleotide qualities are absent, and no much larger clonotype sits a single base away. Overall results and qualifications from the work: According to the authors, only a limited number of new T cells may be recruited by each seasonal influenza vaccination.

Here the sequenced sample was CD8+ T cells sorted from PBMCs, taken 23 months after vaccination. This clonotype was obtained from a man between 50 and 75 years old who received an inactivated influenza vaccine. Donor details come from another sample of the same person, matched by shared clones.

CDR3 loop: CAISGTDSYEQYF. In nucleotide form, the sequence is TGTGCCATCAGTGGGACGGACAGCTACGAGCAGTACTTC. The chain employs TRBV10-3 and TRBJ2-7; a tentative D match to TRBD1 spans 6 bases. Reading the germline V gene gives CDR1 ENHRY and CDR2 SYGVKD. V and J lose 4 bases and 3 bases, and a span of 10 bases separates them. Inclusive of the bounding cysteine and phenylalanine, the CDR3 is 13 residues long. Just the 39-base CDR3 DNA is kept, in frame starting at base 1.